This T cell receptor beta chain was recovered during a study of CD8 T cells in ankylosing spondylitis. One entry per CDR3 protein, called by TCRdb with MiXCR from the 5' RACE reads. The sample records approximately 250,000 distinct CDR3 sequences, more than 20% being singletons. The germline gives CDR1 DFQATT, CDR2 SNEGSKA (reference sequence). The CDR3 runs to 13 residues. Trimming stripped 3 bases from V and 0 bases from J, with 8 bases between. Study outcomes and limitations: Ankylosing spondylitis blood appeared to carry a characteristic TCR beta motif of roughly eight highly homologous variants. Certain motif variants had earlier been reported in reactive arthritis synovial fluid and blood. The disease-linked clones had a CD8+ phenotype and low blood frequencies. Clones tied to disease were said to be significantly enriched in matched ankylosing spondylitis synovial fluid.

About this clonotype itself: The antigen is not known.

The TCR was taken from a male donor with ankylosing spondylitis or in good health (not recorded which). The sample taken for sequencing was blood, either unsorted or a sorted T cell fraction (not recorded which). The chain links TRBV20-1 to TRBJ1-2; perhaps TRBD1 as D (5 bases). Here the CDR3 reads CSASQGSNYGYTF. CDR3 bases: TGCAGTGCTAGCCAGGGCTCTAACTATGGCTACACCTTC.